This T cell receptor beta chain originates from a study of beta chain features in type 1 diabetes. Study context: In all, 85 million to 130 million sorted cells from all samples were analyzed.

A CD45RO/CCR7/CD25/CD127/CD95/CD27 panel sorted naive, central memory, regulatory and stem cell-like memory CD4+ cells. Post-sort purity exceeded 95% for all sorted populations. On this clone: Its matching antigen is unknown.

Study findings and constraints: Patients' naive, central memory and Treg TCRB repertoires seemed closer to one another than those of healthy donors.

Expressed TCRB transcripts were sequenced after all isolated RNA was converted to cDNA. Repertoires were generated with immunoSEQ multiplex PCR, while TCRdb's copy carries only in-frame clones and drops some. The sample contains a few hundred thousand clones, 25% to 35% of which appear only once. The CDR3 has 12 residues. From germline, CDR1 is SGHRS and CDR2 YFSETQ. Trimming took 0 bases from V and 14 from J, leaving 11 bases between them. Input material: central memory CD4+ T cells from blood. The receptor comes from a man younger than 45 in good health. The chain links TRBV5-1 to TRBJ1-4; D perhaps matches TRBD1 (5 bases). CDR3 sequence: CASSLAEGNLFF. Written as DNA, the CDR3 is TGCGCCAGCAGCTTGGCCGAGGGGAACCTGTTTTTT.